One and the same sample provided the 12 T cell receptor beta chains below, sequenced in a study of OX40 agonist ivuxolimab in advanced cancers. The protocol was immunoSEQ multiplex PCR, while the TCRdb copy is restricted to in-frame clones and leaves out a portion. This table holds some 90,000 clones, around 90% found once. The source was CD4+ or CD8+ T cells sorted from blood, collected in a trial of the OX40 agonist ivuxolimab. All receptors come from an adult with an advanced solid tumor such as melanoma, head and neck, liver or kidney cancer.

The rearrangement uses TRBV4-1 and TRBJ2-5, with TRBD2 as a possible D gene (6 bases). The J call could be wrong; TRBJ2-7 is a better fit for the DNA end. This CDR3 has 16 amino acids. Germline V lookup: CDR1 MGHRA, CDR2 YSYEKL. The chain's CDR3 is CASSQVYSGGAYEQYF. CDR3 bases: TGCGCCAGCAGCCAAGTATATAGCGGAGGGGCTTACGAGCAGTACTTC.

CDR3 DNA sequence: TGTGCCAGCAGTTACGAGGCGGGACAGCAGTACTTC. Its protein is CASSYEAGQQYF. V and J are TRBV6-6 and TRBJ2-7; maybe TRBD2 (6 bases). V was pared by 2 bases and J by 8 bases, with 10 bases between. The CDR3 contains 12 residues. Germline assignment: CDR1 MNHNY and CDR2 SVGAGI (reference sequence).

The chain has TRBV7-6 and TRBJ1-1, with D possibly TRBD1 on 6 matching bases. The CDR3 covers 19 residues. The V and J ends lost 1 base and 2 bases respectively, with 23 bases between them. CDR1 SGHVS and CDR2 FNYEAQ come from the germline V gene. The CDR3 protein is CASSLVVGGSLRTNTEAFF. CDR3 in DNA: TGTGCCAGCAGCTTAGTGGTGGGGGGCTCCCTGCGAACTAACACTGAAGCTTTCTTT.

The CDR3 reads CASSYPESYEQYF. The CDR3 DNA reads TGTGCCAGCAGTTACCCCGAGTCCTACGAGCAGTACTTC. The J gene is TRBJ2-7, the V gene TRBV6-6; D is unresolved. Germline values: CDR1 MNHNY, CDR2 SVGAGI (reference sequence). Trimming left V 2 bases short and J 1 base short, with 6 bases between. This CDR3 has 13 amino acids.

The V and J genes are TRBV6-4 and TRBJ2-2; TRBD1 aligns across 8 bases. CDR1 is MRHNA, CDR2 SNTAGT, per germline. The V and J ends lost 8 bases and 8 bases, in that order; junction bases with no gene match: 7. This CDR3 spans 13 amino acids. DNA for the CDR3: TGTGCCAGCGCGAAGGACAGGGATGGGGAGCTGTTTTTT. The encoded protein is CASAKDRDGELFF.

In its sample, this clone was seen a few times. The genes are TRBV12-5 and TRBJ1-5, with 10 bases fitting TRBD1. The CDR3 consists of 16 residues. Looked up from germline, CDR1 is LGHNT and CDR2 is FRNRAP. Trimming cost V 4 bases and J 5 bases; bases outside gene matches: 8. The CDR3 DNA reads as TGTGCTAGTGGTTCACCGGGACAGGGGATGGATCAGCCCCAGCATTTT. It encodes CASGSPGQGMDQPQHF.

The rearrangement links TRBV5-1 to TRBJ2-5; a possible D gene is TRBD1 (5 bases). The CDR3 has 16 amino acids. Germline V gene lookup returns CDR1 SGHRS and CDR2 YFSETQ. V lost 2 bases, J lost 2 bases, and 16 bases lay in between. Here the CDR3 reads CASSFGFAGMQETQYF. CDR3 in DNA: TGCGCCAGCAGCTTTGGCTTTGCAGGGATGCAAGAGACCCAGTACTTC.

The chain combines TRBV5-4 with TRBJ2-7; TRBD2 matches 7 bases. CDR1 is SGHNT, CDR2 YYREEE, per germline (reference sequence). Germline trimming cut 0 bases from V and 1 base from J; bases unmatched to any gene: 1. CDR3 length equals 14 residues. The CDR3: CASSLERGSYEQYF. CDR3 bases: TGTGCCAGCAGCTTGGAGCGGGGATCCTACGAGCAGTACTTC. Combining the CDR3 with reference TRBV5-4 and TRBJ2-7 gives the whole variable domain ETGVTQSPTHLIKTRGQQVTLRCSSQSGHNTVSWYQQALGQGPQFIFQYYREEENGRGNFPPRFSGLQFPNYSSELNVNALELDDSALYLCASSLERGSYEQYFGPGTRLTVT.

The chain's CDR3 is CASSLEGGPYEQYF. CDR3 DNA sequence: TGCGCCAGCAGCTTGGAGGGGGGCCCCTACGAGCAGTACTTC. The rearrangement joins TRBV5-1 to TRBJ2-7; D could derive from TRBD1 or TRBD2 (6 bases each). Per germline, CDR1 SGHRS and CDR2 YFSETQ. The V and J ends lost 0 bases and 2 bases respectively, with 9 bases between them. The CDR3 consists of 14 residues.

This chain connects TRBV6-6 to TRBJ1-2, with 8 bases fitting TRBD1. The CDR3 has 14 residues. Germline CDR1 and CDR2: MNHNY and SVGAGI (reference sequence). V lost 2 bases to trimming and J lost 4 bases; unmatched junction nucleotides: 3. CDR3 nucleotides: TGTGCCAGCAGTTACAAAGACAGGGGCTATGGCTACACCTTC. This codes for CASSYKDRGYGYTF.

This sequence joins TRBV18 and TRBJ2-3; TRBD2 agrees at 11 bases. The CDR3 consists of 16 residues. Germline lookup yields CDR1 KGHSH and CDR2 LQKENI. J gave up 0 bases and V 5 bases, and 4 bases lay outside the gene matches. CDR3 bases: TGTGCCAGCTCAGGGGGACTAGCGGCTAGCACAGATACGCAGTATTTT. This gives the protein CASSGGLAASTDTQYF.

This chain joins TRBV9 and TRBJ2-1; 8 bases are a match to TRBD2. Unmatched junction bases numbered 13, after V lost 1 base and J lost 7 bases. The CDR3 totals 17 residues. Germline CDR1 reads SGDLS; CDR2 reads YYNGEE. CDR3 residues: CASSVSGGGYTGNEQFF. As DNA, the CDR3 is TGTGCCAGCAGCGTAAGTGGCGGGGGGTACACCGGGAATGAGCAGTTCTTC. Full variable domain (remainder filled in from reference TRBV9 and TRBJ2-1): DSGVTQTPKHLITATGQRVTLRCSPRSGDLSVYWYQQSLDQGLQFLIQYYNGEERAKGNILERFSAQQFPDLHSELNLSSLELGDSALYFCASSVSGGGYTGNEQFFGPGTRLTVL.